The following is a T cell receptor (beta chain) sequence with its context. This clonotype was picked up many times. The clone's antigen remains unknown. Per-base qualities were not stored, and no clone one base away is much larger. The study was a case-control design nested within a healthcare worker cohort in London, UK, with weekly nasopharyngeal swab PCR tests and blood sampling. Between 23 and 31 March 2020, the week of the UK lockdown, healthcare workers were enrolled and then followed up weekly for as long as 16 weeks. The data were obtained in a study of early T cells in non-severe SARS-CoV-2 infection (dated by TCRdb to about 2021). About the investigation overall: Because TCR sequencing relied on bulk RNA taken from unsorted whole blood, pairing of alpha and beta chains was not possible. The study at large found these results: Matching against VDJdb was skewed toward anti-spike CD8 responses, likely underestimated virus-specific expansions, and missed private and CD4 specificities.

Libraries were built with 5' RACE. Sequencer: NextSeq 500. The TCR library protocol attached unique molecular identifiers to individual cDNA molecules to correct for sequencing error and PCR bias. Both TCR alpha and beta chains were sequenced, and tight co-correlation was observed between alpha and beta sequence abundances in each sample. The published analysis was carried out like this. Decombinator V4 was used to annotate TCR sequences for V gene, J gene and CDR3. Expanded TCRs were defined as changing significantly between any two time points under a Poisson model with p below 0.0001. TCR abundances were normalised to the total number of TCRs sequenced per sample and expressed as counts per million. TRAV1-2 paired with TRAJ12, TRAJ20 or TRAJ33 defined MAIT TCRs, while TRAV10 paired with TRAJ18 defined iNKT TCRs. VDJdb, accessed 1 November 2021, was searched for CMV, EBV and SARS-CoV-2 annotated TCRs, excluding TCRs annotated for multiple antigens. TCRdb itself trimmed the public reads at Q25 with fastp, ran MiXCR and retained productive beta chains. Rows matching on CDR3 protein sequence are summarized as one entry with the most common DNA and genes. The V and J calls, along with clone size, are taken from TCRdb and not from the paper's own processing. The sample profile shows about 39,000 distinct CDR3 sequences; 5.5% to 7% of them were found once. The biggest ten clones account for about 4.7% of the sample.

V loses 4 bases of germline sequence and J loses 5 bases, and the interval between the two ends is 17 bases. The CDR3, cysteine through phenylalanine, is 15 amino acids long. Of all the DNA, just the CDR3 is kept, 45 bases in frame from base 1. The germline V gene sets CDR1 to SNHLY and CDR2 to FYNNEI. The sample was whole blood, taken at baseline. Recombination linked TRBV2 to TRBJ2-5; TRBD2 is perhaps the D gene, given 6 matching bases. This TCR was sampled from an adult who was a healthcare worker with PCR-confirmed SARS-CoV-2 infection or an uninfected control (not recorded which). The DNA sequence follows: TGTGCCAGCAGTGCACTAGCCCACCACGGGGAGACCCAGTACTTC. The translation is CASSALAHHGETQYF.